The present entry profiles one T cell receptor beta chain with its context. Antigen unknown. Germline V gene sequence: CDR1 KGHSH, CDR2 LQKENI. The CDR3 is made up of 15 amino acids. The V end lost 2 bases, the J end lost 15 bases, and 23 bases lay between the germline ends. The data belong to a study of shared clonotypes between healthy human individuals. Study results and limitations: Measured sharing among donors was expected to vary with sequencing depth.

Samples underwent the assay at deep level. It was across several immunoSEQ plates that each subset's genomic DNA was evenly split. Every unsorted PBMC PCR replicate was loaded with about 300 ng DNA, roughly 30,000 T cell genomes. Here immunoSEQ multiplex PCR was the method, and the copy in TCRdb shows in-frame clones only, minus some. The table shows under 600,000 clones, with around 76% occurring only once. Material: PBMCs. The sequence came from a woman in her thirties or forties in good health. Some clones in this sample may be carry-over from other donors' samples. The chain has TRBV18 and TRBJ2-1; possible D gene TRBD2, 5 bases. CDR3 DNA: TGTGCCAGCTCACCAAGCGGCGTTTTCGGAGCAGGTCTGTTCTTC. It translates to CASSPSGVFGAGLFF.